Below, 31 T cell receptor beta chains from the same sample are listed, as sequenced in a study of Graves' ophthalmopathy and Graves' hyperthyroidism (dated by TCRdb to 2016 to 2018). The instrument was an Illumina HiSeq 2000. For repertoire sequencing, the TCR beta CDR3 regions were amplified from RNA transcripts. A first-round RT-PCR used HTBI primers with the Qiagen OneStep RT-PCR kit, followed by a second-round multiplex PCR, size selection and purification. TCRdb reprocessed the public reads (quality trimming at Q25 with fastp, clone calling with MiXCR) and kept in-frame beta chains. Rows matching on CDR3 protein sequence are summarized as one entry with the most common DNA and genes. The table for this sample lists hundreds of thousands of distinct CDR3 sequences; roughly 21% of them were counted only once. The ten largest clones take up around 3.2% of the sample. Sequenced sample: peripheral blood. These receptors came from a young woman with stable Graves' hyperthyroidism. Donor details come from another sample of the same person, matched by shared clones.

A remark on this clonotype: A much larger clone is a single base away; this may be a read error. The V call is TRBV6-5, the J call TRBJ1-1; 9 nucleotides line up with TRBD1. The CDR3 length is 17 residues. J was trimmed by 0 bases and V by 4 bases; bases with no gene match: 9. The germline V gene encodes CDR1 MNHEY and CDR2 SVGAGI. The CDR3 spells CASSCLQTGGLNTEAFF. For the CDR3, the DNA is TGTGCCAGCAGTTGCTTGCAAACAGGGGGCTTGAACACTGAAGCTTTCTTT.

This clonotype was found a few times. The gene calls are TRBV7-8 and TRBJ2-7; maybe TRBD1 (5 bases). V was trimmed by 4 bases and J by 3 bases, leaving 16 bases between them. This CDR3 contains 15 residues. The V gene's germline CDR1 is SGHVS and CDR2 FQNEAQ. CDR3 in amino acids: CASSYSRGRDYEQYF. As DNA, the CDR3 is TGTGCCAGCAGCTACTCTAGGGGCAGGGACTACGAGCAGTACTTC.

The chain employs TRBV2 and TRBJ1-2; D gene unclear. The V gene lost 2 bases and the J gene lost 4 bases, with 8 bases spanning the gap. The V gene's germline CDR1 is SNHLY and CDR2 FYNNEI. This CDR3 contains 13 residues. CDR3: CASSESLSYGYTF. In DNA form, the CDR3 reads TGTGCCAGCAGTGAAAGTCTGAGCTATGGCTACACCTTC.

This clonotype was counted at least ten times. The chain is built from TRBV6-1 and TRBJ2-2; TRBD1 matches 9 bases. Germline CDR1 is MNHNS and CDR2 is SASEGT. The ends lost 6 bases at V and 4 bases at J; junction bases unmatched: 3. This CDR3 has 14 residues. The CDR3 region is CASRTGGITGELFF. The CDR3 region has the DNA TGTGCCAGCAGAACAGGGGGCATCACCGGGGAGCTGTTTTTT.

This clonotype came up many times. CDR3 sequence reads: CASSLAWAGRDTGELFF. The CDR3 nucleotides read TGTGCCAGCAGTTTAGCGTGGGCAGGGCGGGACACCGGGGAGCTGTTTTTT. The rearrangement uses TRBV12-3 or TRBV12-4 and TRBJ2-2; possibly TRBD1 or TRBD2 for D (5 bases each). V dropped 0 bases and J dropped 3 bases, with 14 bases sitting between them. This CDR3 is built from 17 residues.

This clonotype was counted ten times or more. The chain recombines TRBV12-3 or TRBV12-4 with TRBJ2-7, with 7 bases matching TRBD2. Trimming removed 6 bases from V and 3 bases from J; junction bases left unmatched: 8. The CDR3 covers 14 residues. CDR3 nucleotides: TGTGCCAGCAGCCTGGGGGAGGGGAACTACGAGCAGTACTTC. Translation gives CASSLGEGNYEQYF.

Of note for this clonotype: At one of its ends the junction is not consistent with the germline gene, which may arise from a read error. This chain links TRBV29-1 with TRBJ2-4; D not certain. Germline V gene sequence: CDR1 SQVTM, CDR2 ANQGSEA. The CDR3 loop spans 12 amino acids. DNA for the CDR3: TGCAGCGTTGAAGTACCCGTGGGCATTAAGTACTTC. Translating it yields CSVEVPVGIKYF.

Regarding this clonotype: This could be a read error, since a much larger clone is one nucleotide away. V is TRBV29-1 and J is TRBJ2-5, with TRBD1 matching over 10 bases. This CDR3 spans 17 amino acids. Germline V gene data show CDR1 as SQVTM and CDR2 as ANQGSEA. In DNA form, the CDR3 reads TGCAGCGTAGGGGGACCCCGGGACAGGGGAGTGCAAGAGGCCCAGTACTTC. Its translation is CSVGGPRDRGVQEAQYF.

This clonotype was recorded many times. The V call is TRBV12-3 or TRBV12-4, the J call TRBJ2-7; TRBD2 agrees at 9 bases. Trimming took 6 bases from V and 6 from J; bases not matched to a gene: 9. This CDR3 contains 14 residues. Written as DNA, the CDR3 is TGTGCCAGCAGCCCGACTAGCGGTTTTGGCGAGCAGTACTTC. Amino acids: CASSPTSGFGEQYF.

This clonotype has ten or more counts. V gene TRBV20-1 combines with J gene TRBJ2-7; the match to TRBD2 covers 10 bases. Germline CDR1 reads DFQATT; CDR2 reads SNEGSKA (reference sequence). The CDR3 is 14 residues long. With V trimmed by 6 bases and J by 2 bases, 7 bases remained unmatched. The CDR3 loop reads CSAAAAGGAYEQYF. The CDR3, as DNA: TGCAGTGCCGCGGCAGCGGGAGGGGCCTACGAGCAGTACTTC.

At least ten counts were recorded for this clonotype. This chain links TRBV30 with TRBJ1-5; no reliable D call. This CDR3 comprises 14 residues. Germline assignment: CDR1 GTSNPN and CDR2 SVGIG (reference sequence). The V end was cut by 2 bases, the J end by 0 bases, with 8 bases between. The DNA for the CDR3 is TGTGCCTGGAGTCAGGATCTTAGCAATCAGCCCCAGCATTTT. This gives the protein CAWSQDLSNQPQHF.

This clonotype was counted many times. V and J are TRBV20-1 and TRBJ1-5; a possible D gene is TRBD1 (5 bases). This CDR3 comprises 14 residues. Per the germline V gene, CDR1 is DFQATT and CDR2 is SNEGSKA (reference sequence). With 3 bases removed from V and 5 bases from J, the gap between germline ends came to 14 bases. The CDR3 sequence: CSARIQGGDQPQHF. The DNA for the CDR3 is TGCAGTGCTAGGATCCAGGGAGGCGATCAGCCCCAGCATTTT.

The sample holds many counts of this clonotype. V gene TRBV6-2 or TRBV6-3 combines with J gene TRBJ1-2; no clear D gene. CDR1 is MNHEY, CDR2 SVGEGT, per germline. V shed 7 bases and J shed 8 bases, with 20 bases lying between them. The CDR3 consists of 14 residues. CDR3 loop: CASTPSPNPGGYTF. The DNA of the CDR3 is TGTGCCAGCACACCCTCTCCAAATCCTGGCGGCTACACCTTC.

This clonotype was seen repeatedly, ten times or more. The rearrangement links TRBV6-1 to TRBJ2-7; 10 bases align to TRBD2. The germline V gene has CDR1 MNHNS and CDR2 SASEGT. The CDR3 spans 15 residues. Trimming took 2 bases from V and 5 from J; bases not matched to a gene: 6. In nucleotides, the CDR3 is TGTGCCAGCAGTGAACTAGCGGGAGCTCTCCACGAGCAGTACTTC. This encodes CASSELAGALHEQYF.

The V and J genes are TRBV11-2 and TRBJ2-7; 9 bases agree with TRBD2. The J segment lost 5 bases and the V segment lost 1 base, leaving 6 bases of the junction unmatched. Germline V gene lookup returns CDR1 SGHAT and CDR2 FQNNGV. The length of the CDR3 is 15 residues. CDR3 sequence reads: CASSLGGTSPHEQYF. DNA for the CDR3: TGTGCCAGCAGCTTAGGAGGGACTAGCCCCCACGAGCAGTACTTC.

The chain links TRBV6-5 to TRBJ1-1; 9 bases are a match to TRBD1. Germline V lookup: CDR1 MNHEY, CDR2 SVGAGI. This CDR3 is 15 amino acids long. V dropped 4 bases and J dropped 2; count of bases not matched to a gene: 5. The CDR3: CASSSHTGGNTEAFF. The CDR3 coding sequence is TGTGCCAGCAGTTCGCATACAGGGGGCAACACTGAAGCTTTCTTT.

This chain joins TRBV5-1 and TRBJ2-5, with TRBD2 matching 8 bases. Germline V CDR1 and CDR2: SGHRS, YFSETQ. Losses at the gene ends were 4 bases for V and 2 bases for J; bases not matched to a gene: 10. This CDR3 is built from 16 residues. The CDR3 bases are TGCGCCAGCAGCACCTTACCGGGGGGGGCACAAGAGACCCAGTACTTC. It is translated as CASSTLPGGAQETQYF. The entire variable domain, with the rest obtained from reference TRBV5-1 and TRBJ2-5, is as follows: KAGVTQTPRYLIKTRGQQVTLSCSPISGHRSVSWYQQTPGQGLQFLFEYFSETQRNKGNFPGRFSGRQFSNSRSEMNVSTLELGDSALYLCASSTLPGGAQETQYFGPGTRLLVL.

This clonotype was counted many times. The chain is built from TRBV2 and TRBJ1-5, with D uncertain. The CDR3 has 16 residues. V was clipped by 4 bases and J by 2 bases, with 15 bases between them. The V gene's germline CDR1 is SNHLY and CDR2 FYNNEI. The CDR3 DNA reads as TGTGCCAGCAGTGGCGAGCGCCGCCATGGCAATCAGCCCCAGCATTTT. It codes for CASSGERRHGNQPQHF.

This clonotype was seen at least ten times. V is TRBV2 and J is TRBJ1-2; 9 positions match TRBD1. The V segment lost 4 bases and the J segment 7 bases; nucleotides outside the gene matches: 7. CDR1 is SNHLY, CDR2 FYNNEI, per germline. The CDR3 is 14 amino acids. The CDR3 sequence: CASSADRGDGGYTF. DNA for the CDR3: TGTGCCAGCAGTGCAGACAGGGGGGACGGTGGCTACACCTTC.

The chain employs TRBV28 and TRBJ1-1; D possibly corresponds to TRBD1 (5 bases). This CDR3 is 14 amino acids long. The V end was cut by 6 bases, the J end by 10 bases, with 21 bases between. Germline assignment: CDR1 MDHEN and CDR2 SYDVKM. The CDR3 nucleotides read TGTGCCAGCAGCCCTATTATTCAGGGATTGGGAGCTTTCTTT. The encoded protein is CASSPIIQGLGAFF.

CDR3 amino acids: CASRPGPEETQYF. In DNA form, the CDR3 reads TGTGCCAGCAGGCCGGGGCCTGAGGAGACCCAGTACTTC. The chain is built from TRBV12-3 or TRBV12-4 and TRBJ2-5; D tentatively reads TRBD1 or TRBD2 (5 bases each). Trimming stripped 6 bases from V and 5 bases from J, with 13 bases between. This CDR3 is built from 13 residues.

The chain recombines TRBV4-1 with TRBJ2-5; TRBD2 agrees at 14 bases. Germline assignment: CDR1 MGHRA and CDR2 YSYEKL. The CDR3 contains 17 residues. Trimming took 3 bases from V and 1 from J; bases not matched to a gene: 4. The CDR3 region has the DNA TGCGCCAGCAGCCACGGGACTAGCGGGAGAGGCCAAGAGACCCAGTACTTC. It translates to CASSHGTSGRGQETQYF.

V and J are TRBV7-8 and TRBJ2-5; TRBD2 is a possible D gene (5 bases). Germline V gene lookup returns CDR1 SGHVS and CDR2 FQNEAQ. Trimming stripped 1 base from V and 10 bases from J, with 13 bases between. This CDR3 has 13 residues. The DNA for the CDR3 is TGTGCCAGCAGCTTAGAGACTGGGAGCGGCCAGTACTTC. This codes for CASSLETGSGQYF.

This clonotype showed up many times. This chain joins TRBV6-2 or TRBV6-3 and TRBJ2-7; TRBD1 matches 7 bases. The CDR3 has 15 amino acids. Germline trimming cut 2 bases from V and 0 bases from J; bases unmatched to any gene: 4. Germline CDR1 is MNHEY and CDR2 is SVGEGT. The DNA of the CDR3 is TGTGCCAGCAGTTACGCCGACAGGGCCTCCTACGAGCAGTACTTC. Amino acid sequence: CASSYADRASYEQYF.

This clonotype was seen only once. Since a much larger clone is just one base distant, this may be a read error. The chain carries TRBV15 and TRBJ1-5; D is perhaps TRBD1 (5 bases). CDR1 LNHNV and CDR2 YYDKDF come from the germline V gene (reference sequence). Trimming removed 5 bases from V and 1 base from J, with 12 bases in between. This CDR3 contains 15 residues. The CDR3 sequence is CATSVGEGSNQPQHF. The CDR3 bases are TGTGCCACCAGCGTCGGGGAGGGGAGCAATCAGCCCCAGCATTTT.

This clonotype came up many times. This chain joins TRBV11-2 and TRBJ1-5; D remains unclear. V lost 0 bases to trimming and J lost 1 base, with 4 bases between them. This CDR3 region has 14 residues. Germline V gives CDR1 SGHAT, CDR2 FQNNGV. The CDR3 loop is CASSLDGSNQPQHF. The CDR3 DNA is TGTGCCAGCAGCTTAGATGGCAGCAATCAGCCCCAGCATTTT.

This clonotype was seen ten or more times. This chain connects TRBV2 to TRBJ1-1, with D tentatively TRBD1 (5 bases). CDR3 length: 13 residues. Trimming stripped 6 bases from V and 6 bases from J, with 14 bases between. Germline V gene data show CDR1 as SNHLY and CDR2 as FYNNEI. The CDR3 region is CASSVSGLAEAFF. CDR3 nucleotides: TGTGCCAGCAGCGTATCAGGGTTAGCTGAAGCTTTCTTT.

This clonotype was recorded at least ten times. The rearrangement uses TRBV24-1 and TRBJ1-1; D is possibly TRBD1 (6 bases). Between the trimmed V and J ends, which lost 2 bases and 1 base, there was a span of 10 bases. Germline V CDR1 and CDR2: KGHDR, SFDVKD. The CDR3 extends over 15 amino acids. CDR3 loop: CATSDSQGRNTEAFF. As DNA, the CDR3 is TGTGCCACCAGTGATTCCCAGGGGAGGAACACTGAAGCTTTCTTT.

This clonotype was seen repeatedly, ten times or more. The CDR3 is CASSVSGGASYEQYF. CDR3 DNA: TGTGCCAGCAGTGTGAGCGGGGGGGCGTCCTACGAGCAGTACTTC. This chain connects TRBV6-1 to TRBJ2-7; 10 positions agree with TRBD2. Germline-derived CDR1 and CDR2 are MNHNS and SASEGT. CDR3 length equals 15 residues. Losses at the gene ends were 4 bases for V and 1 base for J; bases not matched to a gene: 4.

This clonotype was counted many times. The chain couples TRBV20-1 to TRBJ1-6; D ambiguous. Trimming removed 3 bases at V and 3 bases at J, with 6 bases between. The germline V gene encodes CDR1 DFQATT and CDR2 SNEGSKA (reference sequence). The CDR3 runs to 13 residues. The CDR3 nucleotides read TGCAGTGCTAGGACGGACTATAATTCACCCCTCCACTTT. Its protein product is CSARTDYNSPLHF.

The rearrangement joins TRBV11-2 to TRBJ2-5; TRBD1 might be the D (6 bases). Trimming removed 5 bases at V and 4 bases at J, with 17 bases between. Germline-derived CDR1 and CDR2 are SGHAT and FQNNGV. The CDR3 is 15 amino acids. CDR3 coding DNA: TGTGCCAGCAGCCCGACCAGTTCGGACAGAGAGACCCAGTACTTC. Translated, it gives CASSPTSSDRETQYF.